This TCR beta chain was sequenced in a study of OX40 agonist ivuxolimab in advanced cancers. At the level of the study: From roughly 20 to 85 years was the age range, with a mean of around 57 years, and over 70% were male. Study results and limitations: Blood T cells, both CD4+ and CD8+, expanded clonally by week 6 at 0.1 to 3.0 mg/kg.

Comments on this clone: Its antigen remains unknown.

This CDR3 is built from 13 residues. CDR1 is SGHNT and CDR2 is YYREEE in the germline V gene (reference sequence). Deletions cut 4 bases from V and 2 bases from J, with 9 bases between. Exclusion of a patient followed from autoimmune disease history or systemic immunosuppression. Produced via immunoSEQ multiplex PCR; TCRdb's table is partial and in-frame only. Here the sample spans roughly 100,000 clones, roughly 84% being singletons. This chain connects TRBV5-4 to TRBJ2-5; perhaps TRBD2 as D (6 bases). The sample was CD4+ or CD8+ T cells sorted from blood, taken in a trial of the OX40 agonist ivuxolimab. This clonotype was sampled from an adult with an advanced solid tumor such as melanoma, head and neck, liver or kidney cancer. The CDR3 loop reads CASSRELQETQYF. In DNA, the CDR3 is TGTGCCAGCAGCCGGGAGCTACAAGAGACCCAGTACTTC.